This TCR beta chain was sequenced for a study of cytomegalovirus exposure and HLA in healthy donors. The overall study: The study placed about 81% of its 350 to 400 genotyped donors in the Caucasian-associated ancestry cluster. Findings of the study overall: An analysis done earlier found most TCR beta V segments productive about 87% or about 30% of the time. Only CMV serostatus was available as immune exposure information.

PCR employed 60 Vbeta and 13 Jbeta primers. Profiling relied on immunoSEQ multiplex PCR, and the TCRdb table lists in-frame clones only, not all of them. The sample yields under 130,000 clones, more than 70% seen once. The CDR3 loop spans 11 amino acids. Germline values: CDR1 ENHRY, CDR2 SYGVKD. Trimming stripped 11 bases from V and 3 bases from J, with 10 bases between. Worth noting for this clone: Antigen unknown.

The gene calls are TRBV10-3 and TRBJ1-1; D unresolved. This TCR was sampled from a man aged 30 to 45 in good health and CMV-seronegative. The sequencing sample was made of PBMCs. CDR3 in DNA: TGTGCCTCCGGGGTGGACACTGAAGCTTTCTTT. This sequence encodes CASGVDTEAFF.